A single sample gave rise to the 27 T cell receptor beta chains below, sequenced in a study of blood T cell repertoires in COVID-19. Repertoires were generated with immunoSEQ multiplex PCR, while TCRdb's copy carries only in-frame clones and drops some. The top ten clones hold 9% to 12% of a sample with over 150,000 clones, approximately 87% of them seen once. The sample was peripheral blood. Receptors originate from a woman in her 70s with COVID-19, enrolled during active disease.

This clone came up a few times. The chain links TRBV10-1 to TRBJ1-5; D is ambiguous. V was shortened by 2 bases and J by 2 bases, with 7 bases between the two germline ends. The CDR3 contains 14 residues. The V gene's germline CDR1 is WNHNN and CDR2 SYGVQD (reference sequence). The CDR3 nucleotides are TGCGCCAGCAGTGAGACAGACGGCAATCAGCCCCAGCATTTT. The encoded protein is CASSETDGNQPQHF.

The CDR3 DNA follows: TGTGCCAGCAGTGCGGGGGAGCACTATGGCTACACCTTC. Protein: CASSAGEHYGYTF. The gene calls are TRBV6-4 and TRBJ1-2, with a weak D call TRBD1 (5 bases). V lost 4 bases to trimming and J lost 3 bases, with 9 bases between them. Germline CDR1 is MRHNA and CDR2 is SNTAGT. The CDR3 has 13 amino acids.

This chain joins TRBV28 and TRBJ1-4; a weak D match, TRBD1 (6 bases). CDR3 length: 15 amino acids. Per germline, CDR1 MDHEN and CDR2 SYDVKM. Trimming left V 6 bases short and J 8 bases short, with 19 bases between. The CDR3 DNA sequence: TGTGCCAGCAGGCTTGGACCAGGGGAAATGGAAAAACTGTTTTTT. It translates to CASRLGPGEMEKLFF.

The CDR3 DNA sequence: TGTGCCAGCAGTGAAGCGACGGGGAGGAATGAAAAACTGTTTTTT. Protein product: CASSEATGRNEKLFF. V gene TRBV6-1 combines with J gene TRBJ1-4; D gene unclear. The CDR3 runs 15 residues. Germline lookup yields CDR1 MNHNS and CDR2 SASEGT. The V gene lost 0 bases and the J gene lost 5 bases, with 10 bases spanning the gap.

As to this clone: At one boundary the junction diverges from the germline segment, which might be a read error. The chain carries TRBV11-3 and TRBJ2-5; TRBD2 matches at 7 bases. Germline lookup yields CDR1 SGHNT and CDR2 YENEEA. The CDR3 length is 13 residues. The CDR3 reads CASSAKTSSPLNF. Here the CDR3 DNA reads TGTGCCAGCAGCGCCAAGACTAGCAGCCCCCTAAACTTC.

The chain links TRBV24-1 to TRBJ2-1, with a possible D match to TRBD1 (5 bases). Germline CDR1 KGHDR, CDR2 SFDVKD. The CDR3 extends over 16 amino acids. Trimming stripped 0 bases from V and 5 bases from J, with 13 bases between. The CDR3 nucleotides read TGTGCCACCAGTGATTTGGGGGCAGGGCCTAACAATGAGCAGTTCTTC. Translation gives CATSDLGAGPNNEQFF.

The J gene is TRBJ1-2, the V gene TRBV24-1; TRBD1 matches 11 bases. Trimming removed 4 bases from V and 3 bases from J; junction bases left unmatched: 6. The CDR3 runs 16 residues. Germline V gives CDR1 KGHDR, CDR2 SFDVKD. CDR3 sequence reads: CATSDSPGQGDYGYTF. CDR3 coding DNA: TGTGCCACCAGTGACTCACCGGGACAGGGGGACTATGGCTACACCTTC.

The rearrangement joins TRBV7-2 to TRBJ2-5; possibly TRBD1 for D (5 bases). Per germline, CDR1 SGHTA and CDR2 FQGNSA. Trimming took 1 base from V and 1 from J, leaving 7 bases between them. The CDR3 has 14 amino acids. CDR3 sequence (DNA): TGTGCCAGCAGCTTAGTTGGGGCCCAAGAGACCCAGTACTTC. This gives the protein CASSLVGAQETQYF.

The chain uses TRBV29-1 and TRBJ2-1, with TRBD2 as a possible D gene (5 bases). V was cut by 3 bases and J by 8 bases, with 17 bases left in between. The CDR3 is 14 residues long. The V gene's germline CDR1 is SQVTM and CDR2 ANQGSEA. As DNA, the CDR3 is TGCAGCGTTGACCAAGGACTTACCTCCGATGAGCAGTTCTTC. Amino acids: CSVDQGLTSDEQFF.

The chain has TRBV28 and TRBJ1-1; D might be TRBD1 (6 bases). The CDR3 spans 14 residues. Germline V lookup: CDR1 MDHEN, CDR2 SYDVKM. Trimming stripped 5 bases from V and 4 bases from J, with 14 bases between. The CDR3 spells CASSGYRVGTEAFF. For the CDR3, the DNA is TGTGCCAGCAGTGGCTACAGGGTCGGCACTGAAGCTTTCTTT.

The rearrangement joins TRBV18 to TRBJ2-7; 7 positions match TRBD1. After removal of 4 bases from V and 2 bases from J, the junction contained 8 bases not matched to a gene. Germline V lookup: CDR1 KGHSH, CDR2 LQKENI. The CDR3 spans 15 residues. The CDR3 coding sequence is TGTGCCAGCTCACTGGACCGGGACAGAGCCTACGAGCAGTACTTC. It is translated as CASSLDRDRAYEQYF.

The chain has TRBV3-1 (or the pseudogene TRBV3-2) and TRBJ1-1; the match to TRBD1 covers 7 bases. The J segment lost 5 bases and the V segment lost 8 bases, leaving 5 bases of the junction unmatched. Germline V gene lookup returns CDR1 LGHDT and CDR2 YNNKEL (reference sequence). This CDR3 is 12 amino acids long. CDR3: CASSTGWTEAFF. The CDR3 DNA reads TGTGCCAGCTCGACAGGGTGGACTGAAGCTTTCTTT.

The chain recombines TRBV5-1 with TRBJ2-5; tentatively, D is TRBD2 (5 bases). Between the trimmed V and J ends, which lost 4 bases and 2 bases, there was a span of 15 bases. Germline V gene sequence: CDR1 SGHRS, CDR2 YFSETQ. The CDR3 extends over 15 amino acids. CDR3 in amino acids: CASSGLRGNQETQYF. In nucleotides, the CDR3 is TGCGCCAGCAGCGGCCTTAGAGGGAATCAAGAGACCCAGTACTTC.

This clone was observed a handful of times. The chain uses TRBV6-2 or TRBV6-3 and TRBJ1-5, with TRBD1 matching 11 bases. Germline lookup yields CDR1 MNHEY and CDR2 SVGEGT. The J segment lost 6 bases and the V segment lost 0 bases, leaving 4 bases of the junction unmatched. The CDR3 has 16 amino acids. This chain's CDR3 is CASSYSRDRGFQPQHF. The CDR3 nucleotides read TGTGCCAGCAGTTACTCGCGGGACAGGGGGTTTCAGCCCCAGCATTTT.

In DNA, the CDR3 is TGCGCGCACAGGGAAGACACTGAAGCTTTCTTT. Protein: CAHREDTEAFF. This chain links TRBV29-1 with TRBJ1-1, with D possibly TRBD1 on 6 matching bases. The CDR3 is 11 residues long. The germline gives CDR1 SQVTM, CDR2 ANQGSEA.

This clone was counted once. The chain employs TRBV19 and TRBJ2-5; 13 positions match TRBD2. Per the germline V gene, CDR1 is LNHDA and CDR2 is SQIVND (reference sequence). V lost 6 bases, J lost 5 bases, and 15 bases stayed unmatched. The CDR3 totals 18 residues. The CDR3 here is CASSAGPTSGGAYETQYF. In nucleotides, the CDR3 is TGTGCCAGTAGCGCCGGCCCTACTAGCGGGGGGGCCTATGAGACCCAGTACTTC.

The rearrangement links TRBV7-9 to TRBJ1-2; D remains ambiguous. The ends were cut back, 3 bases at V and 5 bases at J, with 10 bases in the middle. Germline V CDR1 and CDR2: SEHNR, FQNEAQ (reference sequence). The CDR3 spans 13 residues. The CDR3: CASSFSSLYGYTF. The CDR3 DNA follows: TGTGCCAGCAGCTTTTCAAGCCTGTATGGCTACACCTTC.

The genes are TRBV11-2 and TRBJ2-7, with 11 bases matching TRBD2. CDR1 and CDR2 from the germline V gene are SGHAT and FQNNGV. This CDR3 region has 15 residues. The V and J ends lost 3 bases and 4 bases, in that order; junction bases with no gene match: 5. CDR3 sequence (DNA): TGTGCCAGCAGCTTTAGCGGGGGGGCAGAGTACGAGCAGTACTTC. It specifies CASSFSGGAEYEQYF.

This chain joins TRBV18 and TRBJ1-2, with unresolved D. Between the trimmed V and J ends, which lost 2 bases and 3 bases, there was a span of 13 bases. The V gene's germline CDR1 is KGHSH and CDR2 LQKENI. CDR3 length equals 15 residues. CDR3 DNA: TGTGCCAGCTCACCAGATCAGCAGGCCCACTATGGCTACACCTTC. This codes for CASSPDQQAHYGYTF.

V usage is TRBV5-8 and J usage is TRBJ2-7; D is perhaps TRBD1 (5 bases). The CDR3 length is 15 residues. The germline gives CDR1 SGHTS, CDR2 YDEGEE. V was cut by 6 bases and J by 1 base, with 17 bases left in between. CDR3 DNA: TGTGCCAGCAACTTAGGACATTCAGGGTCCTACGAGCAGTACTTC. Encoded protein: CASNLGHSGSYEQYF. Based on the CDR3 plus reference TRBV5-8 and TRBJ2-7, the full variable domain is EAGVTQSPTHLIKTRGQQATLRCSPISGHTSVYWYQQALGLGLQFLLWYDEGEERNRGNFPPRFSGRQFPNYSSELNVNALELEDSALYLCASNLGHSGSYEQYFGPGTRLTVT.

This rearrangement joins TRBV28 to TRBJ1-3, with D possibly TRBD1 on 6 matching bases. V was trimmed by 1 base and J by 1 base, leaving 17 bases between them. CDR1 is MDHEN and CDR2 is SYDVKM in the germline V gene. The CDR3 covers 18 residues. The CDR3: CASSLLTPTGNSGNTIYF. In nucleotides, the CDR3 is TGTGCCAGCAGTTTATTAACCCCAACAGGGAATTCTGGAAACACCATATATTTT.

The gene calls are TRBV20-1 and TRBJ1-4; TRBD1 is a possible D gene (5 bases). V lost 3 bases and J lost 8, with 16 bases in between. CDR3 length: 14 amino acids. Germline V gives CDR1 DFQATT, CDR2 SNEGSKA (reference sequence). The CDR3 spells CSASGVGGDEKLFF. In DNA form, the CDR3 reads TGCAGTGCTAGTGGGGTCGGGGGGGACGAAAAACTGTTTTTT.

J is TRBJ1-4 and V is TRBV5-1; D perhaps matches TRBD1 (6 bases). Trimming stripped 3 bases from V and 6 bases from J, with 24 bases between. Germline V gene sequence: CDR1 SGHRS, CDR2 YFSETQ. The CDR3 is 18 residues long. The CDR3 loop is CASSSVQGPALSHEKLFF. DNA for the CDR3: TGCGCCAGCAGCTCCGTACAGGGCCCGGCGTTGAGCCATGAAAAACTGTTTTTT.

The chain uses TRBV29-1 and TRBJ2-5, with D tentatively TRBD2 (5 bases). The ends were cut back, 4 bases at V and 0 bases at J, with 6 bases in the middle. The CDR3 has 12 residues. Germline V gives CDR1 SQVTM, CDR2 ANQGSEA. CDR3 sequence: CSVGGHQETQYF. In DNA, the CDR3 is TGCAGCGTTGGAGGGCACCAAGAGACCCAGTACTTC. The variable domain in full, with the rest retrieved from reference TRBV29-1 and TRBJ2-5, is SAVISQKPSRDICQRGTSLTIQCQVDSQVTMMFWYRQQPGQSLTLIATANQGSEATYESGFVIDKFPISRPNLTFSTLTVSNMSPEDSSIYLCSVGGHQETQYFGPGTRLLVL.

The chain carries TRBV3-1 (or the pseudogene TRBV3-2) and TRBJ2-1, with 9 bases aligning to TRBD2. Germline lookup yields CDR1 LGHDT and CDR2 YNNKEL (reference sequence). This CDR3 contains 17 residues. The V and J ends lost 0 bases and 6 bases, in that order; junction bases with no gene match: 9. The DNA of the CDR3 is TGTGCCAGCAGCCAAGATCGGGGCGGGGGGGCCAGCAATGAGCAGTTCTTC. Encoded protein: CASSQDRGGGASNEQFF.

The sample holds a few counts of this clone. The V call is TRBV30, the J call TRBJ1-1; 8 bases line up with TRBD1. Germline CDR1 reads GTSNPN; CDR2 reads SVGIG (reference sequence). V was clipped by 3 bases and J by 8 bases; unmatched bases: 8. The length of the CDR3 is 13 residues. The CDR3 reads CAWRLRGQDEAFF. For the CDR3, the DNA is TGTGCCTGGAGACTGAGGGGACAGGACGAAGCTTTCTTT.

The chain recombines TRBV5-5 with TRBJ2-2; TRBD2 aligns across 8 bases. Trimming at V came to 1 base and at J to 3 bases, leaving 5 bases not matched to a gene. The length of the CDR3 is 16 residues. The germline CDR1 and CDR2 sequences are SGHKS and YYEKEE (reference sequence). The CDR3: CASSLLTAGDTGELFF. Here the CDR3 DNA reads TGTGCCAGCAGCTTGTTGACAGCGGGGGACACCGGGGAGCTGTTTTTT.